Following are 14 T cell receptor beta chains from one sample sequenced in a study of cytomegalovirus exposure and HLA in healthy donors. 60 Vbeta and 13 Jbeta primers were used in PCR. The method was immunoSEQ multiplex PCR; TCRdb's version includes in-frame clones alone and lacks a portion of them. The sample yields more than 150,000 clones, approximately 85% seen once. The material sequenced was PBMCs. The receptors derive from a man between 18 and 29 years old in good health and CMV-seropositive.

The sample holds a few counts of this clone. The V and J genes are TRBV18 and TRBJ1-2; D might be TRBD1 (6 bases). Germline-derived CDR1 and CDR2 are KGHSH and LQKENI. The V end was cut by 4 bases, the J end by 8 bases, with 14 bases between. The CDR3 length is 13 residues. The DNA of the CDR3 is TGTGCCAGCTCACTTCAAAATAGGGGGGGCTACACCTTC. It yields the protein CASSLQNRGGYTF.

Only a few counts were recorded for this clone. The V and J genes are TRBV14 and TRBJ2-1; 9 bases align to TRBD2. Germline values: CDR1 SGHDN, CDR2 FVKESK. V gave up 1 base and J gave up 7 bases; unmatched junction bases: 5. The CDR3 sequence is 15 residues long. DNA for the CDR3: TGTGCCAGCAGCCAAGTCGGCGGGGGGGGGAATGAGCAGTTCTTC. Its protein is CASSQVGGGGNEQFF. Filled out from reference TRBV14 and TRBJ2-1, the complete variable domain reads EAGVTQFPSHSVIEKGQTVTLRCDPISGHDNLYWYRRVMGKEIKFLLHFVKESKQDESGMPNNRFLAERTGGTYSTLKVQPAELEDSGVYFCASSQVGGGGNEQFFGPGTRLTVL.

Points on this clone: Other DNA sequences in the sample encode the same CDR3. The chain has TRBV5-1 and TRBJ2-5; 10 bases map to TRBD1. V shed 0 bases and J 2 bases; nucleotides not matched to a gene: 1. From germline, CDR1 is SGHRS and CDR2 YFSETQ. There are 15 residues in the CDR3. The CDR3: CASSLGGQGQETQYF. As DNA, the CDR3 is TGCGCCAGCAGCTTGGGGGGACAGGGGCAAGAGACCCAGTACTTC.

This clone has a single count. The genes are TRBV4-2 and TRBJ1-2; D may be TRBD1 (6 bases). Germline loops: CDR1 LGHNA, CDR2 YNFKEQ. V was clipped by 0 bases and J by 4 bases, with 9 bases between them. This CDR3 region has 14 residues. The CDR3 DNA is TGTGCCAGCAGCCAAGAGGGGGCAATCTATGGCTACACCTTC. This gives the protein CASSQEGAIYGYTF.

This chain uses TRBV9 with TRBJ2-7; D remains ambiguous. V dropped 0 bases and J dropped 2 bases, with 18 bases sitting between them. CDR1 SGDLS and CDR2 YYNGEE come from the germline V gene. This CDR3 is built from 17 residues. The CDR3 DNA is TGTGCCAGCAGCGTAGAGGAGTTGAACCGGCACCCCTACGAGCAGTACTTC. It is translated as CASSVEELNRHPYEQYF.

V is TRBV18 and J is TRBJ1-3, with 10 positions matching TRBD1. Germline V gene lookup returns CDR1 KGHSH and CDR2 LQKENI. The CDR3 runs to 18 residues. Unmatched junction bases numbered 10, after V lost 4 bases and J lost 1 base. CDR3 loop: CASSQSSGQGTSGNTIYF. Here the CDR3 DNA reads TGTGCCAGCTCACAAAGCTCGGGACAGGGGACTTCTGGAAACACCATATATTTT. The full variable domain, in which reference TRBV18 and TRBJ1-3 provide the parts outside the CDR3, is NAGVMQNPRHLVRRRGQEARLRCSPMKGHSHVYWYRQLPEEGLKFMVYLQKENIIDESGMPKERFSAEFPKEGPSILRIQQVVRGDSAAYFCASSQSSGQGTSGNTIYFGEGSWLTVV.

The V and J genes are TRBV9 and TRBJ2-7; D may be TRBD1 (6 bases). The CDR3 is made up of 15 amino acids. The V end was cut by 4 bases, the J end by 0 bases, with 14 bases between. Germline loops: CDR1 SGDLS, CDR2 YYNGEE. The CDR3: CASSRRKDSSYEQYF. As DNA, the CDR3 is TGTGCCAGCAGCCGTAGGAAGGACAGCTCCTACGAGCAGTACTTC.

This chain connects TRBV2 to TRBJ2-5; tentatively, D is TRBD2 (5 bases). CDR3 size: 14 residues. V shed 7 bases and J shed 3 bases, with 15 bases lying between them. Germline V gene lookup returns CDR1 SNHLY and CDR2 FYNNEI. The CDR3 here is CASTSLRGEETQYF. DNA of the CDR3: TGTGCCAGCACCTCCCTCCGGGGAGAAGAGACCCAGTACTTC.

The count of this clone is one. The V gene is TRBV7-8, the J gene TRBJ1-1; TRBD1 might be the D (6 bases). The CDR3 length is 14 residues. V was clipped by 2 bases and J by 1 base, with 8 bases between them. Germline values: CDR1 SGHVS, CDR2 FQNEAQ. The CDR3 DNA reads TGTGCCAGCAGCTTAACAGGGACGAACACTGAAGCTTTCTTT. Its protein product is CASSLTGTNTEAFF.

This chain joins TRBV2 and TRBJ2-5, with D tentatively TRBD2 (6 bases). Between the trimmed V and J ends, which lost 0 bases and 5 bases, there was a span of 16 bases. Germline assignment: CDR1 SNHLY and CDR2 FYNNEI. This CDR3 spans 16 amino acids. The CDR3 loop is CASSEALGRGEETQYF. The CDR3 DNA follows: TGTGCCAGCAGTGAAGCGCTTGGACGCGGGGAGGAGACCCAGTACTTC.

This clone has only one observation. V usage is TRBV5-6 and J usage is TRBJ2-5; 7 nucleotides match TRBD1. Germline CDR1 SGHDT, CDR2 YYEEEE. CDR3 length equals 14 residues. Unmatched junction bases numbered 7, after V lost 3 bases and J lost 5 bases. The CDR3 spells CASSSTGTGETQYF. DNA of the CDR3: TGTGCCAGCAGCTCGACAGGGACGGGGGAGACCCAGTACTTC.

CDR3 in DNA: TGTGCCAGCAGCACGGACTGGAATCAGCCCCAGCATTTT. It codes for CASSTDWNQPQHF. The chain combines TRBV21-1 with TRBJ1-5. TRBV21-1 corresponds to a pseudogene. This CDR3 is built from 13 residues.

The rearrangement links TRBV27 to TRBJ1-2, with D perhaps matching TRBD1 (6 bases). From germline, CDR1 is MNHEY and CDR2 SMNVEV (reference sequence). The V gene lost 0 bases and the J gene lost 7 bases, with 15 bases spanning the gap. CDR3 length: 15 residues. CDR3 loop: CASSLSAASTGGYTF. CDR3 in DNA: TGTGCCAGCAGTTTATCGGCCGCCTCGACAGGTGGCTACACCTTC.

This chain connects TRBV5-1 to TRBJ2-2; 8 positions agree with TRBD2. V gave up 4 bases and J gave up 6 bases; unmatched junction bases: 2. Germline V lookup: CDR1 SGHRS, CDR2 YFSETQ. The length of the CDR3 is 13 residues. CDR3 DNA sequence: TGCGCCAGCAGCCCGGGGGGGTCCGGGGAGCTGTTTTTT. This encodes CASSPGGSGELFF.